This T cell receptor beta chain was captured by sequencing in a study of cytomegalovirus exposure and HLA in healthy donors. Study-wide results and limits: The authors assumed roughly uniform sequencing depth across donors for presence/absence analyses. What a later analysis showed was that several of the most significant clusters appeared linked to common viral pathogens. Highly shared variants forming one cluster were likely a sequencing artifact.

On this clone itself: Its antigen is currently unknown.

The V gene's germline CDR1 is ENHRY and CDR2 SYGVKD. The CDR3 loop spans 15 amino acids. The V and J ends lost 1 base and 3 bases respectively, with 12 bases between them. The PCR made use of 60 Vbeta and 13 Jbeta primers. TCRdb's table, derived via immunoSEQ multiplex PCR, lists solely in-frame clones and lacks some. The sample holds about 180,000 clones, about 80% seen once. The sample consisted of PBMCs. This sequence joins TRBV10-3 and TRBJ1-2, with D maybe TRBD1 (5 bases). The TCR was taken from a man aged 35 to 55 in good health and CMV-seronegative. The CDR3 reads CAISELGREDYGYTF. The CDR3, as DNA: TGTGCCATCAGTGAGTTAGGCAGGGAGGACTATGGCTACACCTTC.